This T cell receptor (beta chain) appears in the sequencing data of a study of graft-versus-host responses after intestinal transplantation (dated by TCRdb to the early 2020s). Regarding the research as a whole: The transplants that recipients got were multivisceral, liver-intestinal, or isolated intestinal. Every recipient was given anti-thymocyte globulin induction, followed by around three years of maintenance tacrolimus and steroids. Graft-versus-host and host-versus-graft alloreactive T cell clones were tracked in the graft, circulation and bone marrow after intestinal transplantation using bulk TCR-beta CDR3 sequencing. Alloreactive clones were identified by sequencing pre-transplant mixed lymphocyte reaction products and comparing these products with unstimulated pre-transplant donor and recipient T cells. The cohort enrolled 20 to 30 intestinal transplant recipients including one retransplant, and a few patients lacking pretransplant specimens were excluded. A peak of at least 4% donor T cells among recipient peripheral blood mononuclear cells was the definition used for donor T cell macrochimerism. Samples from a few later patients were sequenced in-house on an Illumina MiSeq with MiXCR processing rather than by the commercial service. Study-wide conclusions, independent of this receptor: GvH clones were detected in recipient bone marrow, and some of these GvH clones were observed earlier in ileal mucosa or blood, consistent with an intestinal mucosal origin. Patients with donor T cell macrochimerism had high GvH to HvG T cell clonal ratios in their allografts. Early after transplant, peak levels of circulating GvH clones were associated with declines in HvG clones. Conclusions were limited by the relatively low number and heterogeneity of intestinal transplant patients.

Library prep was done by the immunoSEQ multiplex PCR assay. In most patients, genomic DNA was isolated using the Qiagen DNeasy Blood and Tissue Kit and sent frozen to Adaptive Biotechnologies for TCR sequencing. For most patients, high-throughput TCR-beta CDR3 sequencing of genomic DNA was performed by Adaptive Biotechnologies. The authors' pipeline ran thus. Adaptive's ImmunoSEQ software was the source of the TCR sequencing data for 15 to 20 patients, while three other patients were processed with MiXCR and VDJtools. To correct CD4 versus CD8 sorting errors, sequences present in both subsets at a frequency ratio below 5:1 were removed. Because the origin of CDR3 nucleotide sequences shared between donor and recipient could not be assigned, those sequences were removed. To be classed as alloreactive, a clone needed at least 2-fold expansion over unstimulated cells and a minimum CFSE-low frequency of 0.002% (template counts) or 0.001% (read counts). Clones were considered mappable if detected in sequenced pre-transplant spleen, lymph node, or MLR CFSE-low populations of the donor or recipient. Cumulative frequency of alloreactive clones was calculated as a percentage of all sequences weighted by copy number. TCRdb took this table from immuneACCESS and kept in-frame rearrangements with V and J called. Such tables lack part of the clones; where checked against another copy, unresolved V genes explain under half of the gap, and the rest is unexplained. V, J and clone size are those of that table, while D and trimming were read from the DNA. Within this sample are 15,000 to 20,000 clones, with approximately 35% of them counted one time only. The top ten hold roughly 2% of the sample.

The CDR3 numbers 13 residues from cysteine through phenylalanine. Here the CDR3 DNA is all that survives: 39 bases in frame from base 1. Trimming removed 2 bases from V and 13 bases from J, leaving 15 bases between the germline ends. The CDR1 and CDR2 encoded by the germline V gene are SGHTA and FQGNSA. The label giving this sample's time point can be read as: cells obtained before transplantation from donor or recipient. Mixed lymphocyte reactions plated 200,000 CFSE-labeled pre-transplant responders with 200,000 irradiated violet-dye-labeled stimulators and were cultured for around six days. Proliferating CD3+CD4+CFSE-low and CD3+CD8+CFSE-low responder cells were FACS-sorted on a BD Influx sorter after the mixed lymphocyte reaction. Notes on this clone: Within one base of it there is no much larger clone, and no base qualities were kept.

The TCR originated in a human patient who was an organ donor for intestinal transplantation. The V and J genes are TRBV7-2 and TRBJ2-1; tentative D gene TRBD2, with 5 bases matching. This material consisted of alloreactive CD4+ T cells from a mixed lymphocyte reaction culture, taken before transplantation. Per the publication, the cell subset or site label means: CFSE-low proliferating T cells sorted from roughly six-day pre-transplant mixed lymphocyte reaction (GvH or HvG direction). The CDR3 amino acid sequence is: CASSLRSGSGQFF. At the DNA level, the sequence is TGTGCCAGCAGCTTACGCTCGGGGTCGGGCCAGTTCTTC.